This T cell receptor beta chain stems from a study of circulating and synovial CD4+ cells in juvenile arthritis. Germline CDR1 reads ENHRY; CDR2 reads SYGVKD. The length of the CDR3 is 18 residues. V was shortened by 3 bases and J by 0 bases, with 18 bases between the two germline ends. Sequenced by immunoSEQ multiplex PCR; TCRdb stores in-frame clones only, minus some. This sample yields fewer than 35,000 clones, of which around 95% are seen a single time; around 3% belongs to the top ten. V usage is TRBV10-3 and J usage is TRBJ1-3; weak D call: TRBD1 (5 bases). The specimen sequenced was CD4+ T cells from blood. The sequence was obtained from a human donor with juvenile idiopathic arthritis. DNA of the CDR3: TGTGCCATCAGTGACCCCCTTCGAAGGACAAACTCTGGAAACACCATATATTTT. Translated, it gives CAISDPLRRTNSGNTIYF.